Shown below are 26 T cell receptor beta chains from a single sample sequenced in a study of T cells in Graves' hyperthyroidism and ophthalmopathy. RNA transcripts were the template for amplifying TCR beta CDR3 regions. HTBI primers were employed in a first-round RT-PCR of the TCR CDR3. TCRdb reanalysed the multiplex PCR reads using MiXCR and keeps one entry per CDR3 protein. The sample yields about 350,000 distinct CDR3 sequences, 15% to 20% seen once. The sequenced material came from blood. The receptors were gathered from a woman in her thirties or forties with Graves' ophthalmopathy.

This clonotype was observed at least ten times. This chain's CDR3 is CSVDPRGTEAFF. DNA of the CDR3: TGCAGCGTTGACCCACGGGGGACTGAAGCTTTCTTT. This chain joins TRBV29-1 and TRBJ1-1; D is possibly TRBD1 (5 bases). Trimming shortened V by 3 bases and J by 5 bases, and 10 bases separated the two germline ends. The V gene's germline CDR1 is SQVTM and CDR2 ANQGSEA. The CDR3 length is 12 residues.

This clonotype was counted at least ten times. The chain carries TRBV20-1 and TRBJ2-7; D unclear. Germline V gene data show CDR1 as DFQATT and CDR2 as SNEGSKA (reference sequence). V was clipped by 6 bases and J by 2 bases, with 14 bases between them. CDR3 size: 13 residues. The CDR3 reads CSAPNGLTYEQYF. CDR3 coding DNA: TGCAGTGCCCCGAACGGATTGACCTACGAGCAGTACTTC.

This clonotype was detected ten times or more. V gene TRBV6-2 or TRBV6-3 combines with J gene TRBJ2-7; TRBD1 or TRBD2 may be the D gene (5 bases each). Between the trimmed V and J ends, which lost 6 bases and 4 bases, there was a span of 19 bases. This CDR3 is 15 amino acids long. Germline lookup yields CDR1 MNHEY and CDR2 SVGEGT. CDR3 sequence: CASRAGTTPLYEQYF. The CDR3 nucleotides are TGTGCCAGCAGGGCCGGGACGACGCCTCTGTACGAGCAGTACTTC.

This clonotype was recorded at least ten times. The rearrangement links TRBV28 to TRBJ2-7; TRBD2 agrees at 11 bases. Trimming removed 4 bases from V and 4 bases from J; junction bases left unmatched: 9. Germline V gene sequence: CDR1 MDHEN, CDR2 SYDVKM. The CDR3 extends over 16 amino acids. CDR3 bases: TGTGCCAGCAGTTACCAGGGGACTAGCGGAGAATACGAGCAGTACTTC. Translation gives CASSYQGTSGEYEQYF.

There are many counts of this clonotype. The V call is TRBV20-1, the J call TRBJ2-6; D is undetermined. Germline V gene sequence: CDR1 DFQATT, CDR2 SNEGSKA (reference sequence). The CDR3 is 15 amino acids. Trimming shortened V by 3 bases and J by 0 bases, and 9 bases separated the two germline ends. The CDR3 is CSASAIPSGANVLTF. For the CDR3, the DNA is TGCAGTGCTAGTGCCATACCCTCTGGGGCCAACGTCCTGACTTTC.

This clonotype was found many times. The V gene is TRBV28, the J gene TRBJ1-5; 7 bases match TRBD1. The CDR3 runs 16 residues. The V segment lost 3 bases and the J segment 3 bases; nucleotides outside the gene matches: 8. Germline CDR1 MDHEN, CDR2 SYDVKM. CDR3 sequence: CASSLSTGMNNQPQHF. CDR3 bases: TGTGCCAGCAGTTTGTCGACAGGGATGAACAATCAGCCCCAGCATTTT.

This clonotype was detected only a few times. The genes are TRBV20-1 and TRBJ2-3; 7 bases match TRBD2. V dropped 6 bases and J dropped 4; count of bases not matched to a gene: 22. CDR3 length equals 18 residues. Germline-derived CDR1 and CDR2 are DFQATT and SNEGSKA (reference sequence). CDR3 residues: CSARLLGQQAGVSDTQYF. The CDR3, as DNA: TGCAGTGCCAGGCTCCTGGGCCAGCAGGCGGGAGTATCAGATACGCAGTATTTT.

This clonotype showed up many times. This chain joins TRBV28 and TRBJ1-3; weak D call: TRBD1 (5 bases). The CDR3 sequence is 17 residues long. CDR1 is MDHEN, CDR2 SYDVKM, per germline. Deletions cut 4 bases from V and 0 bases from J, with 16 bases between. CDR3 sequence: CASSYPIGADSGNTIYF. In DNA form, the CDR3 reads TGTGCCAGCAGTTACCCGATCGGGGCGGACTCTGGAAACACCATATATTTT. Together with reference TRBV28 and TRBJ1-3, the CDR3 gives the full variable domain: DVKVTQSSRYLVKRTGEKVFLECVQDMDHENMFWYRQDPGLGLRLIYFSYDVKMKEKGDIPEGYSVSREKKERFSLILESASTNQTSMYLCASSYPIGADSGNTIYFGEGSWLTVV.

This clonotype showed up just a few times. The rearrangement uses TRBV6-1 and TRBJ2-1; D might be TRBD1 (6 bases). This CDR3 spans 13 amino acids. V shed 10 bases and J shed 6 bases, with 16 bases lying between them. Germline V gives CDR1 MNHNS, CDR2 SASEGT. The CDR3 DNA reads as TGTGCCACCAGGGGTTGGGAATTCAATGAGCAGTTCTTC. Its translation is CATRGWEFNEQFF.

The rearrangement uses TRBV10-2 and TRBJ2-7, with D possibly being TRBD1 (6 bases). Trimming shortened V by 2 bases and J by 2 bases, and 13 bases separated the two germline ends. The CDR3 is 15 residues long. Germline loops: CDR1 WSHSY, CDR2 SAAADI. CDR3 sequence reads: CASSERQGRTYEQYF. In DNA, the CDR3 is TGCGCCAGCAGTGAGAGGCAGGGGCGAACCTACGAGCAGTACTTC.

The rearrangement links TRBV24-1 to TRBJ2-2, with TRBD1 identical over 11 bases. V gave up 10 bases and J gave up 6 bases; unmatched junction bases: 9. The CDR3 spans 15 residues. The germline V gene encodes CDR1 KGHDR and CDR2 SFDVKD. The CDR3, as DNA: TGTGCCACGGGAACACCGGGACAGGGGGCCGGGGAGCTGTTTTTT. As protein: CATGTPGQGAGELFF.

In this sample, this clonotype turned up a few times. Since a much larger clone is just one base distant, this may be a read error. J is TRBJ1-5 and V is TRBV10-2, with TRBD1 identical over 11 bases. V lost 2 bases and J lost 7; bases outside the gene matches: 4. CDR3 length: 15 residues. Germline V gene data show CDR1 as WSHSY and CDR2 as SAAADI. CDR3 region: CASSERTGGVQPQHF. The DNA of the CDR3 is TGCGCCAGCAGTGAGAGGACAGGGGGCGTCCAGCCCCAGCATTTT.

This clonotype showed up many times. As DNA, the CDR3 is TGTGCCAGCAGTTTTCTGGCCTACGAGCAGTACTTC. Translation: CASSFLAYEQYF. The J gene is TRBJ2-7, the V gene TRBV12-3 or TRBV12-4; no definite D call. Deletions cut 3 bases from V and 2 bases from J, with 5 bases between. The CDR3 has 12 residues.

This clonotype was seen at least ten times. The junction departs from germline at one end; a sequencing error may be responsible. The rearrangement links TRBV27 to TRBJ1-1, with a possible D match to TRBD1 (5 bases). The germline gives CDR1 MNHEY, CDR2 SMNVEV (reference sequence). The CDR3 length is 15 residues. DNA of the CDR3: TGTGCCAGCAGCCCGGGACTGGGGATGAACACTGAAGCTTCCTTT. Translating gives CASSPGLGMNTEASF.

The chain couples TRBV2 to TRBJ1-2; D is perhaps TRBD1 (5 bases). V shed 10 bases and J shed 0 bases, with 9 bases lying between them. CDR3 length: 12 residues. Per germline, CDR1 SNHLY and CDR2 FYNNEI. CDR3 sequence (DNA): TGTGCCAAGGACATTGCTAACTATGGCTACACCTTC. This translates into CAKDIANYGYTF. Complete variable domain (other parts from reference TRBV2 and TRBJ1-2): EPEVTQTPSHQVTQMGQEVILRCVPISNHLYFYWYRQILGQKVEFLVSFYNNEISEKSEIFDDQFSVERPDGSNFTLKIRSTKLEDSAMYFCAKDIANYGYTFGSGTRLTVV.

The chain carries TRBV28 and TRBJ2-5, with a tentative D call TRBD1 (5 bases). This CDR3 contains 14 residues. Germline CDR1 MDHEN, CDR2 SYDVKM. Trimming shortened V by 9 bases and J by 5 bases, and 19 bases separated the two germline ends. The CDR3 protein is CASSKGAGMETQYF. The DNA for the CDR3 is TGTGCCAGTAGTAAAGGGGCAGGGATGGAGACCCAGTACTTC.

The chain employs TRBV29-1 and TRBJ2-4, with 9 positions matching TRBD2. The CDR3 sequence is 16 residues long. Trimming removed 2 bases from V and 4 bases from J; junction bases left unmatched: 9. Germline CDR1 is SQVTM and CDR2 is ANQGSEA. DNA for the CDR3: TGCAGCGTTGAATTGGCCCTAGCGGGGCCGAAAAACATTCAGTACTTC. Its protein product is CSVELALAGPKNIQYF.

This clonotype occurred once. The chain employs TRBV6-1 and TRBJ1-5, with D unclear. V shed 2 bases and J shed 2 bases, with 7 bases lying between them. The CDR3 length is 14 residues. Per the germline V gene, CDR1 is MNHNS and CDR2 is SASEGT. The DNA for the CDR3 is TGTGCCAGCAGTGAACTTGCAGGCAATCAGCCCCAGCATTTT. Its translation: CASSELAGNQPQHF.

There are many counts of this clonotype. The chain has TRBV2 and TRBJ2-5, with unresolved D. Trimming shortened V by 8 bases and J by 0 bases, and 13 bases separated the two germline ends. The germline gives CDR1 SNHLY, CDR2 FYNNEI. This CDR3 region has 14 residues. The DNA for the CDR3 is TGTGCCAGCCTCGGCAGGCAGTACCAAGAGACCCAGTACTTC. Translated, it gives CASLGRQYQETQYF. The whole variable domain, remainder taken from reference TRBV2 and TRBJ2-5, is EPEVTQTPSHQVTQMGQEVILRCVPISNHLYFYWYRQILGQKVEFLVSFYNNEISEKSEIFDDQFSVERPDGSNFTLKIRSTKLEDSAMYFCASLGRQYQETQYFGPGTRLLVL.

This clonotype was detected many times. The chain joins TRBV20-1 to TRBJ1-5; possible D gene TRBD1, 5 bases. There are 18 residues in the CDR3. From germline, CDR1 is DFQATT and CDR2 SNEGSKA (reference sequence). The ends were cut back, 3 bases at V and 0 bases at J, with 21 bases in the middle. CDR3: CSASVYAGTLLSNQPQHF. In nucleotides, the CDR3 is TGCAGTGCTAGCGTTTATGCAGGGACCCTCCTTAGCAATCAGCCCCAGCATTTT.

This clonotype was seen a few times. The rearrangement joins TRBV18 to TRBJ1-5, with unresolved D. V dropped 2 bases and J dropped 2 bases, with 19 bases sitting between them. Germline CDR1 KGHSH, CDR2 LQKENI. The CDR3 extends over 18 amino acids. CDR3: CASSPRAAGERGNQPQHF. The DNA of the CDR3 is TGTGCCAGCTCACCAAGAGCTGCGGGAGAACGGGGCAATCAGCCCCAGCATTTT.

This clonotype came up many times. J is TRBJ1-5 and V is TRBV6-2 or TRBV6-3; D is undetermined. Deletions cut 2 bases from V and 5 bases from J, with 7 bases between. This CDR3 comprises 13 residues. Germline-derived CDR1 and CDR2 are MNHEY and SVGEGT. CDR3 amino acids: CASSYVSDQPQHF. In DNA form, the CDR3 reads TGTGCCAGCAGTTACGTCAGCGATCAGCCCCAGCATTTT.

The chain recombines TRBV20-1 with TRBJ1-2; maybe TRBD1 (6 bases). The CDR3 extends over 13 amino acids. Germline V gives CDR1 DFQATT, CDR2 SNEGSKA (reference sequence). V was pared by 0 bases and J by 5 bases, with 10 bases between. The CDR3 here is CSARDRGAYGYTF. The CDR3 DNA reads as TGCAGTGCTAGAGATCGGGGGGCGTATGGCTACACCTTC.

Many counts were recorded for this clonotype. The gene calls are TRBV6-5 and TRBJ1-1, with D unclear. This CDR3 has 12 residues. V lost 10 bases and J lost 0, with 9 bases in between. Germline CDR1 is MNHEY and CDR2 is SVGAGI. The CDR3 DNA is TGTGCCACCACTTATATGAACACTGAAGCTTTCTTT. It codes for CATTYMNTEAFF.

This clonotype was counted a few times. The CDR3 is CASSSPPGRQNTEAFF. The CDR3 DNA reads as TGCGCCAGCAGCTCGCCTCCGGGACGGCAGAACACTGAAGCTTTCTTT. The chain employs TRBV5-1 and TRBJ1-1; perhaps TRBD1 as D (5 bases). The ends were cut back, 3 bases at V and 1 base at J, with 16 bases in the middle. Germline CDR1 is SGHRS and CDR2 is YFSETQ. The length of the CDR3 is 16 residues. The variable domain in full, with the rest retrieved from reference TRBV5-1 and TRBJ1-1, is KAGVTQTPRYLIKTRGQQVTLSCSPISGHRSVSWYQQTPGQGLQFLFEYFSETQRNKGNFPGRFSGRQFSNSRSEMNVSTLELGDSALYLCASSSPPGRQNTEAFFGQGTRLTVV.

This clonotype was seen repeatedly, ten times or more. No conserved phenylalanine or tryptophan is present at the end of the CDR3, so a read error is the likely explanation. The chain has TRBV20-1 and TRBJ2-5; D unresolved. CDR1 and CDR2 from the germline V gene are DFQATT and SNEGSKA (reference sequence). Trimming pared 6 bases from V and 2 bases from J, leaving 16 bases between. The CDR3 runs to 14 residues. The CDR3 spells CSASNRVGQETQYL. CDR3 DNA: TGCAGTGCCTCAAATCGGGTGGGGCAAGAGACCCAGTACCTC.